The text below deals with one T cell receptor beta chain. What it binds is unknown. This record belongs to a study of CD8+ T cells in alopecia areata. The study, taken as a whole, reports: Sequencing of scalp tissue also captures the resident alphabeta T cells of normal skin. Clonality in lesional scalp, especially alopecia totalis/universalis, exceeded that of normal scalp.

Germline V gene data show CDR1 as PRHDT and CDR2 as FYEKMQ (reference sequence). V trimming: 5 bases; J trimming: 2 bases; junction bases outside the gene matches: 4. The CDR3 runs 14 residues. RNA, once extracted, was reverse transcribed into cDNA for use as the sequencing template. Repertoires were generated with immunoSEQ multiplex PCR, while TCRdb's copy carries only in-frame clones and drops some. Of 130,000 to 150,000 clones in the sample, roughly 82% were seen once. Specified treatment: oral pan-JAK inhibitor, 5-10 mg twice daily. Specimen: CD8+ T cells sorted from blood, collected at week 4, from a patient treated with tofacitinib. This chain joins TRBV13 and TRBJ2-5, with TRBD1 matching 8 bases. This sequence originates from a human donor with alopecia areata. CDR3 DNA sequence: TGTGCCAGCAGCCCCGGGACAGGACAAGAGACCCAGTACTTC. The encoded protein is CASSPGTGQETQYF.